This passage covers 3 T cell receptor beta chains from one sample sequenced in a study of cytomegalovirus exposure and HLA in healthy donors. The PCR was carried out with 60 Vbeta primers and 13 Jbeta primers. The protocol was immunoSEQ multiplex PCR, while the TCRdb copy is restricted to in-frame clones and leaves out a portion. Of about 180,000 clones in the sample, around three quarters were seen once. Specimen: PBMCs. The receptors come from a man in his forties or fifties in good health and CMV-seronegative.

J is TRBJ2-7 and V is TRBV7-2; TRBD2 matches at 10 bases. Germline-derived CDR1 and CDR2 are SGHTA and FQGNSA. The CDR3 covers 16 residues. V dropped 6 bases and J dropped 6; count of bases not matched to a gene: 14. The CDR3 bases are TGTGCCAGCAGGACCGGAAGCGGGGGGGCTTCAGGCGAGCAGTACTTC. Its protein product is CASRTGSGGASGEQYF.

The chain links TRBV27 to TRBJ1-4; 9 nucleotides line up with TRBD1. Germline CDR1 is MNHEY and CDR2 is SMNVEV (reference sequence). Trimming cost V 5 bases and J 7 bases; bases outside gene matches: 5. The CDR3 is 14 amino acids. The CDR3 here is CASSPGQGTEKLFF. The CDR3 region has the DNA TGTGCCAGCAGTCCCGGACAGGGGACTGAAAAACTGTTTTTT.

V usage is TRBV27 and J usage is TRBJ1-2, with D hard to call. CDR1 and CDR2 from the germline V gene are MNHEY and SMNVEV (reference sequence). This CDR3 comprises 16 residues. V was cut by 6 bases and J by 6 bases, with 23 bases left in between. The CDR3 loop reads CASRKLTGSTSNGYTF. The CDR3 nucleotides read TGTGCCAGCAGGAAACTGACCGGGTCTACTTCTAATGGCTACACCTTC.